The sequence of this TCR beta chain was determined in a study of radiotherapy plus CTLA-4 blockade in lung cancer. For this clone: The antigen is unknown.

Study observations and caveats: An expansion of tumor-derived TCR clones occurred in blood after radiotherapy plus ipilimumab.

Patients had chemo-refractory metastatic non-small-cell lung cancer and received focal radiation plus CTLA-4 blockade that used ipilimumab. Assay used: immunoSEQ multiplex PCR; TCRdb lists only in-frame clones, some missing. The sample records about 54,000 clones, around four fifths being singletons. Specimen: peripheral blood, collected from a patient treated with radiotherapy plus ipilimumab. This clonotype was sampled from a human donor with non-small cell lung cancer who had a partial response to radiotherapy plus ipilimumab.

DNA for the CDR3: TGCGCCAGCAGCTTCAGCGGCGATACGCAGTATTTT. Its protein product is CASSFSGDTQYF. This chain joins TRBV5-1 and TRBJ2-3, with TRBD2 as a possible D gene (5 bases). Germline CDR1 is SGHRS and CDR2 is YFSETQ. Trimming shortened V by 2 bases and J by 6 bases, and 7 bases separated the two germline ends. The CDR3 covers 12 residues.